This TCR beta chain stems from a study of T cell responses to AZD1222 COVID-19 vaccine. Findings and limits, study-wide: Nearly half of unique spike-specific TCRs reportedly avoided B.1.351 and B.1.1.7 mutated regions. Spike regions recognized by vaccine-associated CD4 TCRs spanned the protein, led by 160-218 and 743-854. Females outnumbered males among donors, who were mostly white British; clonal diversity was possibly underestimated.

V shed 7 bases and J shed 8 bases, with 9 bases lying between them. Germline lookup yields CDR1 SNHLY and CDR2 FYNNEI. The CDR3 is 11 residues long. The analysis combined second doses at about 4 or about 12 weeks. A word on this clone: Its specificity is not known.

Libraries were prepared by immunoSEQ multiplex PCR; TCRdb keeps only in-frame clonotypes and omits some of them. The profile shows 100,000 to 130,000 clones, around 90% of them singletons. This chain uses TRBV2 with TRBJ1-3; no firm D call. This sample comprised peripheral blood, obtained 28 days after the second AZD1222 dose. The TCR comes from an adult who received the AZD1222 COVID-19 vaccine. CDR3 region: CASTQGYTIYF. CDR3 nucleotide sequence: TGTGCCAGCACTCAAGGGTACACCATATATTTT.